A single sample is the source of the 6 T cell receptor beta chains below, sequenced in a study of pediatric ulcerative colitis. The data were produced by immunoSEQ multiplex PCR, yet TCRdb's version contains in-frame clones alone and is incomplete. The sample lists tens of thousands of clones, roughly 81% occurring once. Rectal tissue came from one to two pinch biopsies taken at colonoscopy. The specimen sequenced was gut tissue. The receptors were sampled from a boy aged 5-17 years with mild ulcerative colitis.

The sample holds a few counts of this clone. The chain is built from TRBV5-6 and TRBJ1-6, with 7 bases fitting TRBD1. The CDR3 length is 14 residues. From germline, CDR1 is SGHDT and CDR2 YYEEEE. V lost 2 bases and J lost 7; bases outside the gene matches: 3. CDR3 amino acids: CASSLRGLNSPLHF. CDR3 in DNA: TGTGCCAGCAGCTTAAGGGGGCTGAATTCACCCCTCCACTTT.

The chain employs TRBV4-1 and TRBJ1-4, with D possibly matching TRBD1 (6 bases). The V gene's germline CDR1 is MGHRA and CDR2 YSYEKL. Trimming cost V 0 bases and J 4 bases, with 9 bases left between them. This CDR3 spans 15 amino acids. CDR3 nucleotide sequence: TGCGCCAGCAGCCAAGAGACAGGCTATAATGAAAAACTGTTTTTT. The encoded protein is CASSQETGYNEKLFF.

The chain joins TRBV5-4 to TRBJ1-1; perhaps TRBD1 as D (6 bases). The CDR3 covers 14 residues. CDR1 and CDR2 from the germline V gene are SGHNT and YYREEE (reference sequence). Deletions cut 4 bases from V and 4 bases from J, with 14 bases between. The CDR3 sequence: CASSQQQGTTEAFF. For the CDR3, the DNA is TGTGCCAGCAGCCAACAACAGGGTACCACTGAAGCTTTCTTT.

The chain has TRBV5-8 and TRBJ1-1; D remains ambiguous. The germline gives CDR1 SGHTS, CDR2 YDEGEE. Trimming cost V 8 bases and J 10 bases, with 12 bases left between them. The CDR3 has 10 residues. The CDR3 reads CASTYIRAFF. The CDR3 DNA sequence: TGTGCCAGTACTTACATACGAGCTTTCTTT.

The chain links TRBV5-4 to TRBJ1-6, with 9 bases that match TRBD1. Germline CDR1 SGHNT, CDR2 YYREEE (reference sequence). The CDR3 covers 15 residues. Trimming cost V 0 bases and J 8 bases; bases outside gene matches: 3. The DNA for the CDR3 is TGTGCCAGCAGCTTGGCCGGGACAGGGTATTCACCCCTCCACTTT. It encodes CASSLAGTGYSPLHF.

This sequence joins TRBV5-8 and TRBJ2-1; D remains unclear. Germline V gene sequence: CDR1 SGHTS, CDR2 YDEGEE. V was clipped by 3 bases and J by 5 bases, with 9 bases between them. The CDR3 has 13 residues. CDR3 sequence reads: CASSWGTDNEQFF. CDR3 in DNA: TGTGCCAGCAGCTGGGGTACAGACAATGAGCAGTTCTTC.